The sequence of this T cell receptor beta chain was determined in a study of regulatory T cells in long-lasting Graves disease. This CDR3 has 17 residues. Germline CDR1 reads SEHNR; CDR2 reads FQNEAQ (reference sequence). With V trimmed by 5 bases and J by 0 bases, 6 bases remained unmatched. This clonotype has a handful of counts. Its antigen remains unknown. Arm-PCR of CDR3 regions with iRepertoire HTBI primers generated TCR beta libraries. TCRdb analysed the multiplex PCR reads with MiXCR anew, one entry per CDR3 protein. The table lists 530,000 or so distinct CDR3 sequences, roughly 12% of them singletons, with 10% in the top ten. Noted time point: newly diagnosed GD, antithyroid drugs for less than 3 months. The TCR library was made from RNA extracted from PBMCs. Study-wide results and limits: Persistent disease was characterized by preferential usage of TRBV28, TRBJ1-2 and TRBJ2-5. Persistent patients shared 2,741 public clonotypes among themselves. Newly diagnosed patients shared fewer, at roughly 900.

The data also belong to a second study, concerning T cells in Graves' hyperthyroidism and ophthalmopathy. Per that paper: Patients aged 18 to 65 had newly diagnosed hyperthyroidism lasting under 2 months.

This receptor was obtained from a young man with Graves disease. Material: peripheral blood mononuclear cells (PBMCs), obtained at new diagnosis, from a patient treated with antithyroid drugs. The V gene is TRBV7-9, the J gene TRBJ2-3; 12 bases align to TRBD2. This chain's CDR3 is CASSPGTSGSSTDTQYF. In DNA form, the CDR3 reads TGTGCCAGCAGCCCGGGGACTAGCGGGTCTAGCACAGATACGCAGTATTTT. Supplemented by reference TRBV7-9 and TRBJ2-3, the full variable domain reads DTGVSQNPRHKITKRGQNVTFRCDPISEHNRLYWYRQTLGQGPEFLTYFQNEAQLEKSRLLSDRFSAERPKGSFSTLEIQRTEQGDSAMYLCASSPGTSGSSTDTQYFGPGTRLTVL.